This T cell receptor beta chain originates from a study of OX40 agonist ivuxolimab in advanced cancers. The overall study: The dose-escalation group included hepatocellular carcinoma, melanoma, renal cell carcinoma and head and neck cancer. Prior anti-PD-1, anti-PD-L1 or anti-CTLA-4 therapy did not bar entry, and approximately 40% had some.

Concerning this clone: Its target is unknown.

TCRdb keeps only in-frame clones here, not all; method: immunoSEQ multiplex PCR. The sample consists of about 45,000 clones, about four fifths of them appearing once. Whole-study findings and limits: Clonal expansion in partial responders at 0.1-3.0 mg/kg ranked among the lowest.

V was clipped by 3 bases and J by 1 base, with 10 bases between them. This CDR3 contains 16 residues. Germline V CDR1 and CDR2: MGHRA, YSYEKL. If patients had autoimmune disease history or systemic immunosuppression, they were excluded. The sample consisted of CD4+ or CD8+ T cells sorted from blood, taken in a trial of the OX40 agonist ivuxolimab. The clonotype originates from an adult with an advanced solid tumor such as melanoma, head and neck, liver or kidney cancer. This chain uses TRBV4-1 with TRBJ2-6, with D unclear. CDR3 region: CASSQPWLSGANVLTF. The CDR3 coding sequence is TGCGCCAGCAGCCAGCCTTGGCTTTCTGGGGCCAACGTCCTGACTTTC.